This TCR beta chain was captured by sequencing in a study of regulatory T cells in long-lasting Graves disease. Study-wide results and caveats: The sample size was small, and this may have reduced accuracy.

Specified time point: persistent/refractory GD, antithyroid drugs over 5 years with positive TRAb. Extracted RNA from PBMCs served as the source of the TCR library. One endocrinology department in Xi'an, China, was where patients came from. This clonotype showed up many times. Antigen unknown. Assembly of TCR beta libraries relied on iRepertoire HTBI primers together with Arm-PCR of CDR3 regions. From the multiplex PCR reads, TCRdb called clonotypes with MiXCR, one entry per CDR3 protein. The table lists hundreds of thousands of distinct CDR3 sequences, under 25% of them singletons. Deletions cut 7 bases from V and 1 base from J, with 11 bases between. The germline V gene has CDR1 MNHEY and CDR2 SVGEGT. The CDR3 runs to 13 residues.

This sequence was found in a female donor with Graves disease. The chain is built from TRBV6-2 or TRBV6-3 and TRBJ2-7; D unresolved. Sequencing was performed on peripheral blood mononuclear cells (PBMCs), taken when the disease was refractory, from a patient treated with antithyroid drugs. The CDR3 nucleotides are TGTGCCAGCATTGGACCAATTTCCTACGAGCAGTACTTC. Its protein is CASIGPISYEQYF.